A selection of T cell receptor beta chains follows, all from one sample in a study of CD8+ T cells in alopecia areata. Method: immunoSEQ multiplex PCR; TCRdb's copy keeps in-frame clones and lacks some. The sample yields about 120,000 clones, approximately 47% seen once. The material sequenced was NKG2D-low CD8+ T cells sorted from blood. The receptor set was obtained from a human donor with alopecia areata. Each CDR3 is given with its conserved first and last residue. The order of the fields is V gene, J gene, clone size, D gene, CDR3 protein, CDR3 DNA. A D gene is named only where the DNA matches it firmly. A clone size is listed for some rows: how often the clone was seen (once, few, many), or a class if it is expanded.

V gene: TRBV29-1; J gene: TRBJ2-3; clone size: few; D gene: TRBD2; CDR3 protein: CSVEDPLAGSTDTQYF; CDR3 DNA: TGCAGCGTTGAAGATCCTCTAGCGGGGTCCACAGATACGCAGTATTTT
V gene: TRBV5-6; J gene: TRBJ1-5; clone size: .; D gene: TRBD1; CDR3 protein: CASSFGTGGAQPQHF; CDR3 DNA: TGTGCCAGCAGCTTCGGGACAGGGGGCGCCCAGCCCCAGCATTTT
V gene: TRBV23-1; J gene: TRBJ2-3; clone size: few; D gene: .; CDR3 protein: CASGPTDTQYF; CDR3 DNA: TGCGCCAGCGGCCCAACGGATACGCAGTATTTT
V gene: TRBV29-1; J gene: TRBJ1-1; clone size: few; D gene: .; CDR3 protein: CSVQGSWGVEAFF; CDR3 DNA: TGCAGCGTGCAGGGTAGTTGGGGGGTTGAAGCTTTCTTT
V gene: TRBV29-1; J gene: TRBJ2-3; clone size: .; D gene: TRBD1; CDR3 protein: CSVGTGWTDTQYF; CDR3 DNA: TGCAGCGTAGGGACAGGGTGGACAGATACGCAGTATTTT
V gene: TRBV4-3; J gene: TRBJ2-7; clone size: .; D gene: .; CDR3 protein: CASSPTTGTYEQYF; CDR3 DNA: TGCGCCAGCAGCCCAACGACAGGAACCTACGAGCAGTACTTC
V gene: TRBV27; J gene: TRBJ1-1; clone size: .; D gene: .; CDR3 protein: CASSPEGRARAFF; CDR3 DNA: TGTGCCAGTTCCCCGGAGGGTAGGGCTCGGGCTTTCTTT
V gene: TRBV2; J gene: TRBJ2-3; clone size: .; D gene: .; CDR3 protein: CASSERRDTQYF; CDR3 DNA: TGTGCCAGCAGTGAACGGCGAGATACGCAGTATTTT
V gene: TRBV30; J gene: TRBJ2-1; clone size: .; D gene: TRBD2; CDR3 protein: CAWTSGDYNEQFF; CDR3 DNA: TGTGCCTGGACTAGCGGGGATTACAATGAGCAGTTCTTC
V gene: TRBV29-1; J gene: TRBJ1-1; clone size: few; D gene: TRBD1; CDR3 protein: CSVEGTGGGDTEAFF; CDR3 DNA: TGCAGCGTTGAAGGGACAGGAGGCGGGGACACTGAAGCTTTCTTT
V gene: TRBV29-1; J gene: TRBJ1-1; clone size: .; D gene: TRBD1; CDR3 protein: CSVRTGSGNTEAFF; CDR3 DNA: TGCAGCGTCCGGACAGGGAGTGGGAACACTGAAGCTTTCTTT
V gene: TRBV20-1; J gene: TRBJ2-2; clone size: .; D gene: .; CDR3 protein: CSAQRPGELFF; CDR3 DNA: TGCAGTGCACAGCGGCCCGGGGAGCTGTTTTTT
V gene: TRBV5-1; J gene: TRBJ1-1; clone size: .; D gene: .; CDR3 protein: CASSFRPNTEAFF; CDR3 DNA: TGCGCCAGCAGCTTCCGGCCCAACACTGAAGCTTTCTTT
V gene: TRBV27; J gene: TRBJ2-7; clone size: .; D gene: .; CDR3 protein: CASSLRGGSYEQYF; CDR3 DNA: TGTGCCAGCAGTTTACGGGGTGGGTCCTACGAGCAGTACTTC
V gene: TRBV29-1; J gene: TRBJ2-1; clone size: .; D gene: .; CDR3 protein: CSGGQQAGEQFF; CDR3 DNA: TGCAGCGGGGGACAGCAAGCGGGTGAGCAGTTCTTC
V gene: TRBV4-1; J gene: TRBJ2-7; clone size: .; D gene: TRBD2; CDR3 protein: CASSQGTSGTYEQYF; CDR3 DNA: TGCGCCAGCAGCCAAGGGACTAGCGGGACCTACGAGCAGTACTTC
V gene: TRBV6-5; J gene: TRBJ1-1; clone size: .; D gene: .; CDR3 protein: CASSQQGLNTEAFF; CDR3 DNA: TGTGCCAGCAGTCAACAGGGATTGAACACTGAAGCTTTCTTT
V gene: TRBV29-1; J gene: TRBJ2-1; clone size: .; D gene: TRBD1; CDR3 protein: CSVWGTENNEQFF; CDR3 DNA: TGCAGCGTCTGGGGGACAGAAAACAATGAGCAGTTCTTC
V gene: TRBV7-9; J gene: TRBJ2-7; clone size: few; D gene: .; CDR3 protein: CASSFTGSSSYEQYF; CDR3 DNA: TGTGCCAGCAGCTTTACGGGTTCGAGCTCCTACGAGCAGTACTTC
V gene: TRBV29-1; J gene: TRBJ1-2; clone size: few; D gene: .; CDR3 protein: CSVEEENYGYTF; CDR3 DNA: TGCAGCGTTGAGGAAGAAAACTATGGCTACACCTTC
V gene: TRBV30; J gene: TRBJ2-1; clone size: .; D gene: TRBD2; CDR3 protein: CAWSPGLAAYNEQFF; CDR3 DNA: TGTGCCTGGAGTCCGGGACTAGCGGCCTACAATGAGCAGTTCTTC
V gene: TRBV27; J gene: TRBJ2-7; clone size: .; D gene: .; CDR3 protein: CASSRVEQYF; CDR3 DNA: TGTGCCAGCAGTCGCGTCGAGCAGTACTTC
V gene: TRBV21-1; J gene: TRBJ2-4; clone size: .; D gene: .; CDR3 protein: CASSITGARGKNIQYF; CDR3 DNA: TGTGCCAGCAGCATTACAGGGGCGCGAGGCAAAAACATTCAGTACTTC
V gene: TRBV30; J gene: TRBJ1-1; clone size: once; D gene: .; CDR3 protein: CAWSLGATGGAFF; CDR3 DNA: TGTGCCTGGAGCCTAGGCGCAACGGGTGGAGCTTTCTTT
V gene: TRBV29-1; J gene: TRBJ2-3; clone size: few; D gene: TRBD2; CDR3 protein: CSEAGGDTQYF; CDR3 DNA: TGCAGCGAAGCGGGAGGCGATACGCAGTATTTT
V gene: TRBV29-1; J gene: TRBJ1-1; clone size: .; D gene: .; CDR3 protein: CSSRIGGTEAFF; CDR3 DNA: TGCAGCTCTCGGATCGGAGGAACTGAAGCTTTCTTT
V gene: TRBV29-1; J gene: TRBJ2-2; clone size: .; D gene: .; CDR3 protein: CSVEAGPYTGELFF; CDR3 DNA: TGCAGCGTTGAAGCGGGACCGTACACCGGGGAGCTGTTTTTT
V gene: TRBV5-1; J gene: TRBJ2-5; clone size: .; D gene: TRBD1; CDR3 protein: CASSRPMTGDQETQYF; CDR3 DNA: TGCGCCAGCAGCCGGCCCATGACAGGGGATCAAGAGACCCAGTACTTC
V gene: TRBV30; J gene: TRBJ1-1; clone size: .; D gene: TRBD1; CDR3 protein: CAWDRGNTEAFF; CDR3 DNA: TGTGCCTGGGACAGGGGGAACACTGAAGCTTTCTTT
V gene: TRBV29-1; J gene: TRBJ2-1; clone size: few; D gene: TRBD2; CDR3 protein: CSVVSGSSNEQFF; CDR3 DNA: TGCAGCGTTGTTAGCGGGAGCTCCAATGAGCAGTTCTTC
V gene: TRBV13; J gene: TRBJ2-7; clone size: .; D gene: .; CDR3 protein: CASSASRDHEQYF; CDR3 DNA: TGTGCCAGCAGCGCTTCCAGGGATCACGAGCAGTACTTC
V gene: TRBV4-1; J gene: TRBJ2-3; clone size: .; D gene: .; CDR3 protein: CASSQLVGLMVTDTQYF; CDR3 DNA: TGCGCCAGCAGCCAACTGGTGGGTCTCATGGTAACAGATACGCAGTATTTT
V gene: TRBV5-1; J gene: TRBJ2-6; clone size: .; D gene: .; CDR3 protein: CASSPPGANVLTF; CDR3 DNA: TGCGCCAGCAGCCCCCCTGGGGCCAACGTCCTGACTTTC
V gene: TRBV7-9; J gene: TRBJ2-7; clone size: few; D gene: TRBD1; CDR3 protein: CASSFGTGGYEQYF; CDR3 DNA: TGTGCCAGCAGCTTTGGGACAGGGGGTTACGAGCAGTACTTC
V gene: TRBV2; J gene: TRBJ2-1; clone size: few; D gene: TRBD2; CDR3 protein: CAASGGYNEQFF; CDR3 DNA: TGTGCCGCTAGCGGGGGATACAATGAGCAGTTCTTC
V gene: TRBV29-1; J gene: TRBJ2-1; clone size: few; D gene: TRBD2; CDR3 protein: CSTRNAGDEQFF; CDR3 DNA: TGCAGCACGCGCAACGCGGGGGATGAGCAGTTCTTC
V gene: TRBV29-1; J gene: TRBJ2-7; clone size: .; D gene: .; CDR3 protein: CSVEDNNSYEQYF; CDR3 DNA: TGCAGCGTTGAAGATAACAACTCCTACGAGCAGTACTTC
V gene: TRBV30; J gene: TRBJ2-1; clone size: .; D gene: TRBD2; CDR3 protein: CAWAGTRAYNEQFF; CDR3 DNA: TGTGCCTGGGCCGGGACTAGGGCCTACAATGAGCAGTTCTTC
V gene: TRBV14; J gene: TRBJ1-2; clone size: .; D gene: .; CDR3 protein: CASSHGGLGYTF; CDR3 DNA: TGTGCCAGCAGCCATGGAGGGCTTGGCTACACCTTC
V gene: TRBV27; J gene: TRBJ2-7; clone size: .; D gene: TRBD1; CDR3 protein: CASSLSTGAEQYF; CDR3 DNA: TGTGCCAGCAGTTTATCGACAGGGGCCGAGCAGTACTTC
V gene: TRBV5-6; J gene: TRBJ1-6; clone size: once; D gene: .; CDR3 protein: CASSLGDSPLHF; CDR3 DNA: TGTGCCAGCAGCTTGGGTGATTCACCCCTCCACTTT
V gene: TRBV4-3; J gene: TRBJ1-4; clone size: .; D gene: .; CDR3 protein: CASSQDRPARKLFF; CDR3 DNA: TGCGCCAGCAGCCAAGATAGGCCAGCCAGAAAACTGTTTTTT
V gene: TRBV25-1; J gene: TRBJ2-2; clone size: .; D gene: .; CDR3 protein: CASSLGEKDTGELFF; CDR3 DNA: TGTGCCAGCAGTTTAGGGGAAAAGGACACCGGGGAGCTGTTTTTT